This is a list of T cell receptor beta chains from one sample in a study of neurological immune-mediated disorders. Via MiXCR, TCRdb re-called the 5' RACE reads, giving one row per CDR3 protein. The profile covers about 35,000 distinct CDR3 sequences, with nearly 7.5% appearing a single time and 4% to 5.5% taken by the ten largest. The sequenced sample consisted of PBMCs. The source of these receptors is a woman in her 40s in good health. CDR3s include the opening cysteine and the closing phenylalanine or tryptophan. D genes are given only for firm matches. Clone size is shown for a subset of rows, as once, few, many or a class of expanded clone.

>-|many|TRBJ2-3|19|TRBV4-1
TGCGCCAGCAGCCAAGACTCCCCCGGCAGGCCGGGCACCACAGATACGCAGTATTTT
CASSQDSPGRPGTTDTQYF
>-|many|TRBJ2-2|16|TRBV6-6
TGTGCCAGCAGTCCACGGGACTGGAAGAACACCGGGGAGCTGTTTTTT
CASSPRDWKNTGELFF
>-|many|TRBJ2-1|13|TRBV6-2/TRBV6-3
TGTGCCAGCAGTTACAGGGGTGGAAATGAGCAGTTCTTC
CASSYRGGNEQFF
>-|many|TRBJ2-7|13|TRBV5-1
TGCGCCAGCAGGATTCGGGAGCTGGGCGAGCAGTACTTC
CASRIRELGEQYF
>-|many|TRBJ2-7|12|TRBV20-1
TGCAGTGCTAGAAGATTAGTTTACGAGCAGTACTTC
CSARRLVYEQYF
>-|many|TRBJ1-6|14|TRBV2
TGTGCCAGCATGGGGGATGGGGTCAATTCACCCCTCCACTTT
CASMGDGVNSPLHF
>-|many|TRBJ2-7|12|TRBV5-1
TGCGCCAGCAGCTCCGCTGGGAACGAGCAGTACTTC
CASSSAGNEQYF
>TRBD1|many|TRBJ2-3|17|TRBV4-1
TGCGCCAGCAGCGGTTGGACAGGGGACCTTAGCACAGATACGCAGTATTTT
CASSGWTGDLSTDTQYF
>TRBD2|many|TRBJ2-1|15|TRBV9
TGTGCCAGCAGCGTAGAACTAGCGGGAGTAAAAGAGCAGTTCTTC
CASSVELAGVKEQFF
>-|many|TRBJ2-7|15|TRBV12-3/TRBV12-4
TGTGCCAGCAGTAACATTAGCGGCAGCTCCTACGAGCAGTACTTC
CASSNISGSSYEQYF
>TRBD1|many|TRBJ2-7|14|TRBV27
TGTGCCAGCAGTTCCGGGACAGCGGTCTACGAGCAGTACTTC
CASSSGTAVYEQYF
>-|-|TRBJ2-5|13|TRBV7-9
TGTGCCAGCAGCCCAGAGGGGGGGGGTGCCCAGTACTTC
CASSPEGGGAQYF
>-|many|TRBJ2-3|15|TRBV4-3
TGCGCCAGCAGCCAAGATCGGGGCTTCACAGATACGCAGTATTTT
CASSQDRGFTDTQYF
>-|many|TRBJ1-5|15|TRBV6-2/TRBV6-3
TGTGCCAGCCTCCGATCCCGAATCAGCAATCAGCCCCAGCATTTT
CASLRSRISNQPQHF
>TRBD1|many|TRBJ1-3|16|TRBV12-3/TRBV12-4
TGTGCCAGCAGTTATGGAAGACAGGGCTCTGGAAACACCATATATTTT
CASSYGRQGSGNTIYF
>-|many|TRBJ1-2|16|TRBV5-1
TGCGCCAGCAGCTTGGACAGGAGGAGGTCTAACTATGGCTACACCTTC
CASSLDRRRSNYGYTF
>-|many|TRBJ1-2|16|TRBV20-1
TGCAGTGCTAGAGATACCAAACAGGGTTGGAACTATGGCTACACCTTC
CSARDTKQGWNYGYTF
>-|many|TRBJ2-2|12|TRBV6-5
TGTGCCAGCAGTTACCGGTTCGGGGAGCTGTTTTTT
CASSYRFGELFF
>TRBD2|many|TRBJ2-1|18|TRBV20-1
TGCAGTGCTAGAGATCTTTTGGGGACTAGCGGCTCCTACAATGAGCAGTTCTTC
CSARDLLGTSGSYNEQFF
>-|many|TRBJ1-6|13|TRBV7-8
TGTGCCAGCAGCAATCTTGGCAATTCACCCCTCCACTTT
CASSNLGNSPLHF
>-|many|TRBJ1-1|15|TRBV7-9
TGTGCCAGCAGCTCCCCCCGCAGTTTGAACACTGAAGCTTTCTTT
CASSSPRSLNTEAFF
>TRBD1|many|TRBJ1-1|15|TRBV27
TGTGCCAGCAGTTTGGTTAGGACAGGGGTCACTGAAGCTTTCTTT
CASSLVRTGVTEAFF
>-|many|TRBJ1-5|14|TRBV20-1
TGCAGTGCTAGAGGAAGTTATAGCAATCAGCCCCAGCATTTT
CSARGSYSNQPQHF
>TRBD2|-|TRBJ2-7|15|TRBV24-1
TGTGCCACCGGAGGGGGGACTAGCGGGACCTACGAGCAGTACTTC
CATGGGTSGTYEQYF
>-|many|TRBJ2-5|12|TRBV20-1
TGCAGTGCTAGGGGGCACCAAGAGACCCAGTACTTC
CSARGHQETQYF
>-|many|TRBJ2-2|16|TRBV3-1
TGTGCCAGCAGCCAAGATTATAACCGAAACACCGGGGAGCTGTTTTTT
CASSQDYNRNTGELFF
>TRBD1|many|TRBJ2-2|15|TRBV7-2
TGTGCCGCCAGGGACAGGGGTGCAAACACCGGGGAGCTGTTTTTT
CAARDRGANTGELFF
>-|many|TRBJ2-1|13|TRBV5-1
TGCGCCAGCACCCTAACAGGGTCAGGTGAGCAGTTCTTC
CASTLTGSGEQFF
>-|many|TRBJ2-5|11|TRBV7-2
TGTGCCAGCAGCTTGCAAGGGTTGAAGTACTTC
CASSLQGLKYF
>-|few|TRBJ1-2|13|TRBV10-3
TGTGCCATCAGCGACGGGGGGAACTATGGCTACACCTTC
CAISDGGNYGYTF
>-|many|TRBJ2-5|15|TRBV27
TGTGCCAGCAGTCCCCCGGGCAGGGGCGCAGAGACCCAGTACTTC
CASSPPGRGAETQYF
>TRBD2|many|TRBJ2-5|16|TRBV7-2
TGTGCCAGCAGCTTAGTTGGGACTAGCAGCCAAGAGACCCAGTACTTC
CASSLVGTSSQETQYF
>TRBD2|many|TRBJ2-5|14|TRBV12-3/TRBV12-4
TGTGCCAGCAGCGGGGTGGTAGCGGGAGAGACCCAGTACTTC
CASSGVVAGETQYF
>TRBD2|many|TRBJ2-7|15|TRBV15
TGTGCCACCAGCAGAGGCACTAGCGGGAAATACGAGCAGTACTTC
CATSRGTSGKYEQYF
>-|many|TRBJ2-2|14|TRBV4-2
TGTGCCAGCAGCCAAGGTGCGATTACCGGGGAGCTGTTTTTT
CASSQGAITGELFF
>TRBD2|many|TRBJ2-3|14|TRBV20-1
TGCAGTGCTAGGACTAGCGGGAGAATAGATACGCAGTATTTT
CSARTSGRIDTQYF
>-|-|TRBJ2-7|12|TRBV18
TGTGCCAGCTCACCATTGGGCGACGAGCAGTACTTC
CASSPLGDEQYF
>TRBD1|many|TRBJ1-1|18|TRBV7-8
TGTGCCAGCAGCTCCCTAGTGGGGACAGGTGGAGGGAGAACTGAAGCTTTCTTT
CASSSLVGTGGGRTEAFF
>-|many|TRBJ2-5|11|TRBV14
TGTGCCAGCAGCCATGGAAAGACCCAGTACTTC
CASSHGKTQYF
>-|many|TRBJ1-5|15|TRBV20-1
TGCAGTGCCGCGAGGCAGGCTTATAGCAATCAGCCCCAGCATTTT
CSAARQAYSNQPQHF
>-|many|TRBJ1-1|15|TRBV3-1
TGTGCCAGCAGCCGATCCGACAGGCAGAACACTGAAGCTTTCTTT
CASSRSDRQNTEAFF
>-|many|TRBJ1-4|15|TRBV7-2
TGTGCCAGCAGCTTAGGGGGTCAGGACAAGGAAAAACTGTTTTTT
CASSLGGQDKEKLFF
>-|many|TRBJ2-5|13|TRBV2
TGTGCCAGCAGCCGGAAATTAGGGGAGACCCAGTACTTC
CASSRKLGETQYF
>-|-|TRBJ2-5|14|TRBV5-1
TGCGCCAGCAGCCCCCAACAGGTACAAGAGACCCAGTACTTC
CASSPQQVQETQYF
>-|many|TRBJ2-1|14|TRBV24-1
TGTGCCACCAGTGATTTTAGGGGACGCAATGAGCAGTTCTTC
CATSDFRGRNEQFF
>TRBD2|many|TRBJ2-3|14|TRBV7-9
TGTGCCAGCAGTATGCGGGGGTCCACAGATACGCAGTATTTT
CASSMRGSTDTQYF
>-|many|TRBJ2-7|11|TRBV20-1
TGCAGTGCTAATGACCCCTACGAGCAGTACTTC
CSANDPYEQYF
>TRBD2|many|TRBJ2-1|16|TRBV9
TGTGCCAGCAGCCCTCCAGCGGGGGGGCTTTACAATGAGCAGTTCTTC
CASSPPAGGLYNEQFF